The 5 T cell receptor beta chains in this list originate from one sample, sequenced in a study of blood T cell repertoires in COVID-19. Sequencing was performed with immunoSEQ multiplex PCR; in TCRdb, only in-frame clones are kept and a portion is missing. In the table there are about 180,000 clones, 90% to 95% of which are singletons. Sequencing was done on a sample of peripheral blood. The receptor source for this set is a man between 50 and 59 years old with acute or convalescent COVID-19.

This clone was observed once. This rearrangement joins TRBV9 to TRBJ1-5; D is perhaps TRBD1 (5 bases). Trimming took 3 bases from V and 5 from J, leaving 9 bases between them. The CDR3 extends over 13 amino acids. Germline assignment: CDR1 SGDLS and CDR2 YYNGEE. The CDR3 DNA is TGTGCCAGCAGCGGGGGCGCGGATCAGCCCCAGCATTTT. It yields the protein CASSGGADQPQHF. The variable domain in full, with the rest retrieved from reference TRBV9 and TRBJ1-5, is DSGVTQTPKHLITATGQRVTLRCSPRSGDLSVYWYQQSLDQGLQFLIQYYNGEERAKGNILERFSAQQFPDLHSELNLSSLELGDSALYFCASSGGADQPQHFGDGTRLSIL.

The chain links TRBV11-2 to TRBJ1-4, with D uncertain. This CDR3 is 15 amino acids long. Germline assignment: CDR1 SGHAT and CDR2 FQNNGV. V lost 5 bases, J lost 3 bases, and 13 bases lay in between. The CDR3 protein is CASSPDGNPNEKLFF. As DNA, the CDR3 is TGTGCCAGCAGCCCTGACGGGAATCCTAATGAAAAACTGTTTTTT. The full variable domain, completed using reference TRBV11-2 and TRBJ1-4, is EAGVAQSPRYKIIEKRQSVAFWCNPISGHATLYWYQQILGQGPKLLIQFQNNGVVDDSQLPKDRFSAERLKGVDSTLKIQPAKLEDSAVYLCASSPDGNPNEKLFFGSGTQLSVL.

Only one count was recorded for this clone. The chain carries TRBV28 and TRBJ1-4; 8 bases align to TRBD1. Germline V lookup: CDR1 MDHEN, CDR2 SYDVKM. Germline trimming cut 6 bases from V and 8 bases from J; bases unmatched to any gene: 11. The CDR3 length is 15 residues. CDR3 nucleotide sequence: TGTGCCAGCAGAACTTTCGGACAGGGTTGGGAAAAACTGTTTTTT. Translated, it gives CASRTFGQGWEKLFF.

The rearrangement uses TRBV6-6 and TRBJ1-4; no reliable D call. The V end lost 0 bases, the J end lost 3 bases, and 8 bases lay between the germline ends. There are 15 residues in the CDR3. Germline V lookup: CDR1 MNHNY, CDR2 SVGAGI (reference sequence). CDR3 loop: CASSYSKGANEKLFF. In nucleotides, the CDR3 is TGTGCCAGCAGTTACTCTAAGGGAGCTAATGAAAAACTGTTTTTT.

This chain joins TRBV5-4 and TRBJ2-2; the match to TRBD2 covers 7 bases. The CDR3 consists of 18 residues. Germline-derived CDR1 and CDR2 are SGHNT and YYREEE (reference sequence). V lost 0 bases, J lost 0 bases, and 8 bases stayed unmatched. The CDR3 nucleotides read TGTGCCAGCAGCTTGGGGGCCGGGAGGACCGCGAACACCGGGGAGCTGTTTTTT. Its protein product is CASSLGAGRTANTGELFF.